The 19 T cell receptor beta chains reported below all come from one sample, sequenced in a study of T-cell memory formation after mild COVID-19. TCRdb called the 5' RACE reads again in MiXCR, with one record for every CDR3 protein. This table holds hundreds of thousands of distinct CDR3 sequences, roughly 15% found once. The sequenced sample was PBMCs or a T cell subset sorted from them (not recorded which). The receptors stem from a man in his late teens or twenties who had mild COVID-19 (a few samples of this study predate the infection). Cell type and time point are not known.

The CDR3 region is CASSNRANTEAFF. The CDR3, as DNA: TGTGCCAGCAGCAACAGGGCGAACACTGAAGCTTTCTTT. The chain recombines TRBV6-5 with TRBJ1-1; TRBD1 is a possible D gene (6 bases). This CDR3 comprises 13 residues. Trimming took 6 bases from V and 1 from J, leaving 9 bases between them. From germline, CDR1 is MNHEY and CDR2 SVGAGI.

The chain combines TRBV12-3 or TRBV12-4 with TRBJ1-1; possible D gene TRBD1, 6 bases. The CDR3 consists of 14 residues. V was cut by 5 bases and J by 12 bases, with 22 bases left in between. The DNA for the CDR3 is TGTGCCAGCAGTCACAGGGAGGCGGCGGTCTTGACTTTCTTT. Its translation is CASSHREAAVLTFF.

CDR3 sequence: CASSDQGAGNEKLFF. The DNA for the CDR3 is TGCGCCAGCAGCGACCAGGGGGCGGGTAATGAAAAACTGTTTTTT. V is TRBV5-1 and J is TRBJ1-4, with 8 bases identical to TRBD1. Germline V lookup: CDR1 SGHRS, CDR2 YFSETQ. With 4 bases clipped from V and 4 bases from J, the junction kept 6 bases outside the gene matches. CDR3 length: 15 amino acids.

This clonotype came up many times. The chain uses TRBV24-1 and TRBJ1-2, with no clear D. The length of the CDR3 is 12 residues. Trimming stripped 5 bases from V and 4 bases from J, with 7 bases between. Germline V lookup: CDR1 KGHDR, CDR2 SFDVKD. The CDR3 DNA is TGTGCCACCAGTGTCGGTAGCTATGGCTACACCTTC. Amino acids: CATSVGSYGYTF.

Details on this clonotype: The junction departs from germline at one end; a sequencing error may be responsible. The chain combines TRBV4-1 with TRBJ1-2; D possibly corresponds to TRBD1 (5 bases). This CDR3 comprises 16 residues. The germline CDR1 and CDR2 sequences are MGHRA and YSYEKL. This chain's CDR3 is CASSQDVGRVTYGYTF. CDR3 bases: TGCGCCAGCAGCCAAGATGTGGGCAGGGTCACCTATGGCTACACATTC.

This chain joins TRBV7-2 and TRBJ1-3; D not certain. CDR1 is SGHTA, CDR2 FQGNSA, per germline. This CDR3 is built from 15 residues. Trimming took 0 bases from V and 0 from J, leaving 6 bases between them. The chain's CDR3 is CASSLAAISGNTIYF. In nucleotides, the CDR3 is TGTGCCAGCAGCTTAGCGGCGATCTCTGGAAACACCATATATTTT.

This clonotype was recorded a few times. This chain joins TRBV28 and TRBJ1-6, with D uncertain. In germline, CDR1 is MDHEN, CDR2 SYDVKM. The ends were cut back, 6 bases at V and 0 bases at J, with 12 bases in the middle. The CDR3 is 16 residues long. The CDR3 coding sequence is TGTGCCAGCAGCCCGTACCCGCTCTCCTATAATTCACCCCTCCACTTT. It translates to CASSPYPLSYNSPLHF.

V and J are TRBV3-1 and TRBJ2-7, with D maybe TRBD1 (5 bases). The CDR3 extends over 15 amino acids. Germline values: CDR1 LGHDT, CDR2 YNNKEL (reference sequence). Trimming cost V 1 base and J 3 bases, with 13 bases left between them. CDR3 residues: CASSQVGYQGYEQYF. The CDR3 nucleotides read TGTGCCAGCAGCCAAGTGGGCTACCAGGGCTACGAGCAGTACTTC.

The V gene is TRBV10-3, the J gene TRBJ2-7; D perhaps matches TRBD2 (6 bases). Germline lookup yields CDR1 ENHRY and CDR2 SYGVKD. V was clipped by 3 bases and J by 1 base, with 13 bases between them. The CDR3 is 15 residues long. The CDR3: CAISDLGGTSYEQYF. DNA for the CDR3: TGTGCCATCAGTGACCTGGGAGGCACTTCCTACGAGCAGTACTTC.

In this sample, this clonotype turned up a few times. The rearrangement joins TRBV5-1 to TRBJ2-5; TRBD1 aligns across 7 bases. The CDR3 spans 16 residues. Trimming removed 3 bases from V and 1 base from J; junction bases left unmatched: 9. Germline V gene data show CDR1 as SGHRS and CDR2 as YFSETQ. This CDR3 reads CASSSQGTAVQETQYF. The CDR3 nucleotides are TGCGCCAGCAGCTCCCAAGGGACAGCGGTCCAAGAGACCCAGTACTTC.

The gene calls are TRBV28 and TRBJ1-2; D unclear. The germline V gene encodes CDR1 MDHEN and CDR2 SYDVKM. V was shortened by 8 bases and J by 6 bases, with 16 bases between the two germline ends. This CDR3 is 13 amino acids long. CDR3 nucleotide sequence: TGTGCCAGCTCTATCGGTGGAGTCGATGGCTACACCTTC. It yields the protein CASSIGGVDGYTF.

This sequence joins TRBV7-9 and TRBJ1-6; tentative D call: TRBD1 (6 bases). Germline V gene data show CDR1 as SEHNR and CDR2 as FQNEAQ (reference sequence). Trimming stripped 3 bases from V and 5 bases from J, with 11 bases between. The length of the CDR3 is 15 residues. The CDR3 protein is CASSFRGDDNSPLHF. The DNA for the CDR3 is TGTGCCAGCAGCTTTAGGGGGGATGATAATTCACCCCTCCACTTT.

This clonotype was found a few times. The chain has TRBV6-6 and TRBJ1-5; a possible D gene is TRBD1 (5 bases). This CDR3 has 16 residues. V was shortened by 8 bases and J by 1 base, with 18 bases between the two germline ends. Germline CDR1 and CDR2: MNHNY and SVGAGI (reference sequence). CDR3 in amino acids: CASGSSGTISNQPQHF. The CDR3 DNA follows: TGTGCCAGCGGATCCTCCGGGACTATAAGCAATCAGCCCCAGCATTTT.

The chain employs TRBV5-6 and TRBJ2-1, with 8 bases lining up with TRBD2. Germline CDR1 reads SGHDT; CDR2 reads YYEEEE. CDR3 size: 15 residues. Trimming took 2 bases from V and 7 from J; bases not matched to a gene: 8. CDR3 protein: CASSLIASGGNEQFF. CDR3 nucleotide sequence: TGTGCCAGCAGCTTAATAGCGTCGGGGGGGAATGAGCAGTTCTTC.

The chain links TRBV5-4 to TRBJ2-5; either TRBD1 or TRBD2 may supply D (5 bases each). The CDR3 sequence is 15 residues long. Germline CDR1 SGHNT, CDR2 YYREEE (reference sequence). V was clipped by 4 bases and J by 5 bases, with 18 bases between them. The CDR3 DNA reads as TGTGCCAGCAGCCCCACAGTGGGGGAAACGGAGACCCAGTACTTC. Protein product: CASSPTVGETETQYF.

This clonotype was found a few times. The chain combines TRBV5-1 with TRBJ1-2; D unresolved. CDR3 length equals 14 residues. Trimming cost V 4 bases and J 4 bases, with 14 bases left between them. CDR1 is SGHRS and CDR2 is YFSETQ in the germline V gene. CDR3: CASSPGGGLYGYTF. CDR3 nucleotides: TGCGCCAGCAGCCCGGGCGGCGGCCTCTATGGCTACACCTTC. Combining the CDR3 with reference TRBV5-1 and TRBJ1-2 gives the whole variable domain KAGVTQTPRYLIKTRGQQVTLSCSPISGHRSVSWYQQTPGQGLQFLFEYFSETQRNKGNFPGRFSGRQFSNSRSEMNVSTLELGDSALYLCASSPGGGLYGYTFGSGTRLTVV.

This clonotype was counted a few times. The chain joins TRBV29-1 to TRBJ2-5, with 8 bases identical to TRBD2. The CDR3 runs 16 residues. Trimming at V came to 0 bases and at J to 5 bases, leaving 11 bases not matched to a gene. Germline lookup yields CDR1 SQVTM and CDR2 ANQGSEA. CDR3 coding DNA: TGCAGCGTTGAAGATCGAGTCGGGGGGGCCGAGGAGACCCAGTACTTC. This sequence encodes CSVEDRVGGAEETQYF.

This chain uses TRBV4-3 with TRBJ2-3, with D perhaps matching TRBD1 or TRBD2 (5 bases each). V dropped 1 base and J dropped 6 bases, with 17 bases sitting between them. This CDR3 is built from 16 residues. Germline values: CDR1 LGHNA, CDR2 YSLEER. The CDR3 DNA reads TGCGCCAGCAGCCAAGGCGCTAGGGGCCGAGGGGATACGCAGTATTTT. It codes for CASSQGARGRGDTQYF.

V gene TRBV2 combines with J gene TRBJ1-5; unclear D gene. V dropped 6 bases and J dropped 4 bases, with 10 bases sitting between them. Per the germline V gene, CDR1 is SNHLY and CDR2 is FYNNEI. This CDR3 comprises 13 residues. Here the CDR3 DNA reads TGTGCCAGCAGGCGGGGAGCAAATCAGCCCCAGCATTTT. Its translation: CASRRGANQPQHF. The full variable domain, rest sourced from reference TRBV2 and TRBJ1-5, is EPEVTQTPSHQVTQMGQEVILRCVPISNHLYFYWYRQILGQKVEFLVSFYNNEISEKSEIFDDQFSVERPDGSNFTLKIRSTKLEDSAMYFCASRRGANQPQHFGDGTRLSIL.